The sequence of this T cell receptor beta chain was determined in a study of blood T cells in healthy people across ages. Total RNA, at least 5 micrograms per sample, came from PBMCs. Study-level points and caveats: Per-million-T-cell TCR beta diversity fell roughly linearly with age. Relative to aged donors, long-lived donors carried more naive CD4+ cells and displayed higher diversity.

V was pared by 4 bases and J by 8 bases, with 19 bases between. The CDR3 consists of 15 residues. Germline V gene sequence: CDR1 SGHRS, CDR2 YFSETQ. Using a J-beta primer mix together with a sample-barcoded 5' primer, a second PCR was run for 7 to 11 cycles. Each cDNA molecule was tagged by a template-switch adaptor with 12 random nucleotides. TCRdb re-called the 5' RACE reads through MiXCR, storing one row per CDR3 protein. The repertoire consists of fewer than 950,000 distinct CDR3 sequences, with about 55% occurring once and the leading ten covering approximately 40%. With regard to this clonotype: Its antigen is unknown.

This clonotype was sampled from a man aged 80 or over in good health. The V gene is TRBV5-1, the J gene TRBJ2-1; D possibly corresponds to TRBD1 (6 bases). The specimen sequenced was blood. The CDR3 region is CASSQTQQGSDEQFF. DNA of the CDR3: TGCGCCAGCAGCCAGACTCAACAGGGTTCCGATGAGCAGTTCTTC. The full variable domain, its missing parts supplied by reference TRBV5-1 and TRBJ2-1, is KAGVTQTPRYLIKTRGQQVTLSCSPISGHRSVSWYQQTPGQGLQFLFEYFSETQRNKGNFPGRFSGRQFSNSRSEMNVSTLELGDSALYLCASSQTQQGSDEQFFGPGTRLTVL.